The clone carrying this T cell receptor beta chain occurred many times. The sample belongs to a study of T cells after posttransplantation cyclophosphamide. The length of the CDR3 is 15 residues. J was trimmed by 4 bases and V by 3 bases; bases with no gene match: 4. Treatment was busulfan-fludarabine conditioning, a marrow graft, and cyclophosphamide on days +3 and +4. The table came from immunoSEQ multiplex PCR; TCRdb's copy has only in-frame clones and leaves some out. The sample shows roughly 10,000 clones, none of them appearing just once. V is TRBV12-3 or TRBV12-4 and J is TRBJ2-1, with 9 positions matching TRBD2. This TCR came from a female patient aged 40 to 50 who received an allogeneic stem cell transplant from a related donor, was CMV-positive, and had no GVHD. Some T cells may be the graft donor's. Specimen: PBMCs, collected after allogeneic stem cell transplant with posttransplant cyclophosphamide. The DNA for the CDR3 is TGTGCCAGCAGTTTGGGCGGGGGGGCTTACAATGAGCAGTTCTTC. Translated: CASSLGGGAYNEQFF.